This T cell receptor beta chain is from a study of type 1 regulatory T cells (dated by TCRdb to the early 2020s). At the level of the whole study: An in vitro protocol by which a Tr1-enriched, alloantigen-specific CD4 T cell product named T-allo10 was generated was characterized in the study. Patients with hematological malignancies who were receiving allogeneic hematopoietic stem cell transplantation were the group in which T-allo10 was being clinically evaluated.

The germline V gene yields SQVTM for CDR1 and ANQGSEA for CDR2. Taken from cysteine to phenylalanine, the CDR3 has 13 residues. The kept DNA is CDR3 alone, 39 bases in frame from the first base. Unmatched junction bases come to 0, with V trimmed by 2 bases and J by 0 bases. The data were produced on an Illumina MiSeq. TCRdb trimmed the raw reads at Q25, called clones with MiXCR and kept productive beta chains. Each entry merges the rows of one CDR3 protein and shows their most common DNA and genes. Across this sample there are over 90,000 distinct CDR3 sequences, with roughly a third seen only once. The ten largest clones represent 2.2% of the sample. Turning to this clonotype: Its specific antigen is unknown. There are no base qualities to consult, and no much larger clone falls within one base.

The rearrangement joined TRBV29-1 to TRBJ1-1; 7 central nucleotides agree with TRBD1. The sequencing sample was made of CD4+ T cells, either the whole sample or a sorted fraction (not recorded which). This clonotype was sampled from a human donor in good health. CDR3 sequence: CSVETGVNTEAFF. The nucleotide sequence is TGCAGCGTTGAAACAGGGGTGAACACTGAAGCTTTCTTT.